The 15 T cell receptor beta chains in this list originate from one sample, sequenced in a study of control samples from healthy donors and cancer patients. Assay used: immunoSEQ multiplex PCR; TCRdb lists only in-frame clones, some missing. This table has 35,000 to 50,000 clones, approximately 87% appearing once. The sample consisted of blood. Receptors were obtained from a man aged 55-75 years in good health.

This chain connects TRBV2 to TRBJ2-7; 9 nucleotides agree with TRBD2. CDR1 is SNHLY and CDR2 is FYNNEI in the germline V gene. The CDR3 sequence is 16 residues long. J lost 1 base, V lost 5 bases, and 9 bases had no gene match. CDR3 loop: CASSPFPSGASYEQYF. The CDR3 bases are TGTGCCAGCAGTCCTTTCCCTAGCGGGGCTTCCTACGAGCAGTACTTC.

J is TRBJ2-7 and V is TRBV5-1; D is unclear. Germline V gives CDR1 SGHRS, CDR2 YFSETQ. Trimming took 0 bases from V and 2 from J, leaving 9 bases between them. CDR3 length equals 14 residues. CDR3 sequence reads: CASSLDGQAYEQYF. Written as DNA, the CDR3 is TGCGCCAGCAGCTTGGACGGCCAGGCCTACGAGCAGTACTTC.

The genes are TRBV14 and TRBJ1-6; no firm D call. The V and J ends lost 0 bases and 7 bases respectively, with 10 bases between them. This CDR3 comprises 15 residues. Germline lookup yields CDR1 SGHDN and CDR2 FVKESK. The CDR3 DNA sequence: TGTGCCAGCAGCCAAGATCGGCCAGGAAATTCACCCCTCCACTTT. Amino acid sequence: CASSQDRPGNSPLHF. The whole variable domain, filled in from reference TRBV14 and TRBJ1-6, reads EAGVTQFPSHSVIEKGQTVTLRCDPISGHDNLYWYRRVMGKEIKFLLHFVKESKQDESGMPNNRFLAERTGGTYSTLKVQPAELEDSGVYFCASSQDRPGNSPLHFGNGTRLTVT.

V gene TRBV10-2 combines with J gene TRBJ1-1; 8 positions match TRBD1. V lost 4 bases to trimming and J lost 5 bases; unmatched junction nucleotides: 3. The CDR3 runs to 13 residues. Germline V lookup: CDR1 WSHSY, CDR2 SAAADI. CDR3 coding DNA: TGCGCCAGCAGTGGACAGGGGATAACTGAAGCTTTCTTT. Amino acid sequence: CASSGQGITEAFF.

A single count supports this clone. The chain links TRBV25-1 to TRBJ1-6, with TRBD1 as a possible D gene (5 bases). V was trimmed by 4 bases and J by 4 bases, leaving 8 bases between them. The CDR3 length is 14 residues. CDR1 is MGHDK and CDR2 is SYGVNS in the germline V gene. The CDR3 here is CASSAPGYNSPLHF. CDR3 sequence (DNA): TGTGCCAGCAGTGCCCCAGGGTATAATTCACCCCTCCACTTT. Variable domain in full (rest from reference TRBV25-1 and TRBJ1-6): EADIYQTPRYLVIGTGKKITLECSQTMGHDKMYWYQQDPGMELHLIHYSYGVNSTEKGDLSSESTVSRIRTEHFPLTLESARPSHTSQYLCASSAPGYNSPLHFGNGTRLTVT.

This sequence joins TRBV28 and TRBJ1-5, with D unclear. V lost 4 bases and J lost 6, with 10 bases in between. Germline lookup yields CDR1 MDHEN and CDR2 SYDVKM. This CDR3 has 13 residues. The CDR3 is CASSSVVTQPQHF. The CDR3 coding sequence is TGTGCCAGCAGTTCCGTGGTGACTCAGCCCCAGCATTTT.

The genes are TRBV7-2 and TRBJ1-1; tentatively, D is TRBD1 (5 bases). The CDR3 covers 15 residues. The germline V and J ends were trimmed by 5 bases and 1 base, with 14 bases remaining between them. Germline assignment: CDR1 SGHTA and CDR2 FQGNSA. The CDR3, as DNA: TGTGCCAGCAGCCTCGGGGGGGGACGGAACACTGAAGCTTTCTTT. As protein: CASSLGGGRNTEAFF.

The J gene is TRBJ1-2, the V gene TRBV19; no reliable D call. Trimming took 3 bases from V and 7 from J, leaving 6 bases between them. This CDR3 contains 11 residues. CDR1 and CDR2 from the germline V gene are LNHDA and SQIVND (reference sequence). Written as DNA, the CDR3 is TGTGCCAGTAGTATTCTAGGTGGCTACACCTTC. As protein: CASSILGGYTF.

The chain carries TRBV11-1 and TRBJ2-5, with 8 bases that match TRBD1. V gave up 5 bases and J gave up 3 bases; unmatched junction bases: 8. Germline lookup yields CDR1 SGHAT and CDR2 FQDESV (reference sequence). The CDR3 extends over 15 amino acids. CDR3 sequence: CASSLGTGSEETQYF. CDR3 sequence (DNA): TGTGCCAGCAGCCTCGGGACAGGTTCAGAAGAGACCCAGTACTTC.

The chain's CDR3 is CASSLGTLRNTEAFF. Written as DNA, the CDR3 is TGCGCCAGCAGCTTGGGTACCCTGAGGAACACTGAAGCTTTCTTT. The chain combines TRBV5-1 with TRBJ1-1, with D unresolved. The CDR3 has 15 amino acids. The V and J ends lost 0 bases and 1 base respectively, with 10 bases between them. Per the germline V gene, CDR1 is SGHRS and CDR2 is YFSETQ.

This CDR3 is CASSQDAGGPAFF. The DNA for the CDR3 is TGTGCCAGCAGCCAAGATGCAGGGGGCCCAGCTTTCTTT. This sequence joins TRBV3-1 (or the pseudogene TRBV3-2) and TRBJ1-1; 8 bases are shared with TRBD1. There are 13 residues in the CDR3. The trim removed 0 bases at V and 10 bases at J, leaving 4 bases unmatched. The germline gives CDR1 LGHDT, CDR2 YNNKEL (reference sequence).

The chain has TRBV18 and TRBJ1-1, with a tentative D call TRBD1 (6 bases). CDR1 is KGHSH and CDR2 is LQKENI in the germline V gene. The CDR3 runs to 18 residues. V was clipped by 1 base and J by 0 bases, with 18 bases between them. The CDR3 nucleotides are TGTGCCAGCTCACCACTGGGGGGGGCGAACTTCATGAACACTGAAGCTTTCTTT. Its protein is CASSPLGGANFMNTEAFF.

The chain employs TRBV15 and TRBJ1-2; 8 nucleotides line up with TRBD1. CDR3 length equals 16 residues. The trim removed 0 bases at V and 7 bases at J, leaving 10 bases unmatched. Germline V gives CDR1 LNHNV, CDR2 YYDKDF (reference sequence). The CDR3 reads CATSRDYSTGVSGYTF. In DNA form, the CDR3 reads TGTGCCACCAGCAGAGACTACTCGACAGGGGTATCTGGCTACACCTTC.

This clone was picked up a small number of times. The gene calls are TRBV7-9 and TRBJ1-1, with 7 nucleotides matching TRBD1. The trim removed 2 bases at V and 6 bases at J, leaving 6 bases unmatched. CDR3 size: 14 residues. The germline gives CDR1 SEHNR, CDR2 FQNEAQ (reference sequence). The CDR3 DNA reads TGTGCCAGCAGCTTAACAGGGGCCAGTCCTGAAGCTTTCTTT. This gives the protein CASSLTGASPEAFF.

The V gene is TRBV4-1, the J gene TRBJ1-5; 8 positions match TRBD1. The CDR3 is made up of 18 amino acids. CDR1 is MGHRA, CDR2 YSYEKL, per germline. V gave up 0 bases and J gave up 8 bases; unmatched junction bases: 15. The CDR3 DNA reads TGCGCCAGCAGCCAAGAAGGGCTGGGCAGGGGGCTGATTGAGCCCCAGCATTTT. Amino acids: CASSQEGLGRGLIEPQHF.